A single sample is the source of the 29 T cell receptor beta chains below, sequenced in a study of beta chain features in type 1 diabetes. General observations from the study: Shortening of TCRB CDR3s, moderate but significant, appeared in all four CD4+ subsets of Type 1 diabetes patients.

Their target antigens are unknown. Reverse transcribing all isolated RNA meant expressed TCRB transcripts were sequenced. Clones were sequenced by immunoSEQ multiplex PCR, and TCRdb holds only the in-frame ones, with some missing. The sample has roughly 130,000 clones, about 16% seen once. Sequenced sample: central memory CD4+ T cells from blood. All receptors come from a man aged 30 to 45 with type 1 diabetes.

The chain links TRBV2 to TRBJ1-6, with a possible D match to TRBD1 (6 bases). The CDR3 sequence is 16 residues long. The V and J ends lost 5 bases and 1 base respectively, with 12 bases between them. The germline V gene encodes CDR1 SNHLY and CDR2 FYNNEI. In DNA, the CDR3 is TGTGCCAGCAGTCCGGGGGCTAGATCCTATAATTCACCCCTCCACTTT. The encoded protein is CASSPGARSYNSPLHF.

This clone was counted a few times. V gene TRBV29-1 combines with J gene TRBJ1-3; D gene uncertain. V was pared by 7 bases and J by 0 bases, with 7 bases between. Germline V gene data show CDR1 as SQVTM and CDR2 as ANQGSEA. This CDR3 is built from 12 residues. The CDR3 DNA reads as TGCAGCGCCACCCACTCTGGAAACACCATATATTTT. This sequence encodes CSATHSGNTIYF.

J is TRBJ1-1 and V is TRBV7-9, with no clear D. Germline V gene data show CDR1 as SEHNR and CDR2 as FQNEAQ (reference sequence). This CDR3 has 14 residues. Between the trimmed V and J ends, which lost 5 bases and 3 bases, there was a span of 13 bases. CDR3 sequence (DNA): TGTGCCAGCAGCCCTGCTCGAGCCCACACTGAAGCTTTCTTT. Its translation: CASSPARAHTEAFF.

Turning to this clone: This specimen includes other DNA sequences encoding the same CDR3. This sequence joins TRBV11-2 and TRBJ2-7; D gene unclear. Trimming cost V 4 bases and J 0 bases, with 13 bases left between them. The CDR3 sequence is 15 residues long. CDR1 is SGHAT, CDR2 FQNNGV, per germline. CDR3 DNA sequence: TGTGCCAGCAGCTCTCTCCGCCGGAGCTCCTACGAGCAGTACTTC. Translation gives CASSSLRRSSYEQYF.

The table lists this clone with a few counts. CDR3 in DNA: TGTGCCAGCAGTGGCCGACAGGGGGGTCAGCCCCAGCATTTT. Its protein is CASSGRQGGQPQHF. The J gene is TRBJ1-5, the V gene TRBV6-1, with TRBD1 identical over 9 bases. The CDR3 spans 14 residues. Germline V gene data show CDR1 as MNHNS and CDR2 as SASEGT. V was pared by 4 bases and J by 6 bases, with 4 bases of the junction left unmatched.

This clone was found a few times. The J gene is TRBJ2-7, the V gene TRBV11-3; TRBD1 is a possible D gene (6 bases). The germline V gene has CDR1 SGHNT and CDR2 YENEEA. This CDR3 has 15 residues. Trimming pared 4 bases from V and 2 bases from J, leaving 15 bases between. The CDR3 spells CASSSGQTTTYEQYF. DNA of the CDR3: TGTGCCAGCAGCTCAGGACAGACGACCACCTACGAGCAGTACTTC.

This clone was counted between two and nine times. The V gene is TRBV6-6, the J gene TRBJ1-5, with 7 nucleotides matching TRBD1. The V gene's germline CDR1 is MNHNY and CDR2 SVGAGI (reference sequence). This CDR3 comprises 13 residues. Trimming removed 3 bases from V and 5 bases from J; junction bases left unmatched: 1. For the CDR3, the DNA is TGTGCCAGCAGTTATCAGGGGGATCAGCCCCAGCATTTT. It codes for CASSYQGDQPQHF.

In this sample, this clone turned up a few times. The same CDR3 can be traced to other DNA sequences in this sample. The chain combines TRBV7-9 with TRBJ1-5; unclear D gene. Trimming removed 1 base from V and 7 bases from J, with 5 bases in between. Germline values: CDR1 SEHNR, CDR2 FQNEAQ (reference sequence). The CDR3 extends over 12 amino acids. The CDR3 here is CASSLGEQPQHF. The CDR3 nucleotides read TGTGCCAGCAGCTTAGGAGAACAGCCCCAGCATTTT.

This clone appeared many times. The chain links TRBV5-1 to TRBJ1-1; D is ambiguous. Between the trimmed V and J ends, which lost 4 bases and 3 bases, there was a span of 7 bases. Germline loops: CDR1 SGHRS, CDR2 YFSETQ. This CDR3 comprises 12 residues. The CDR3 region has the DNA TGCGCCAGCAGCCGCACCGACACTGAAGCTTTCTTT. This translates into CASSRTDTEAFF.

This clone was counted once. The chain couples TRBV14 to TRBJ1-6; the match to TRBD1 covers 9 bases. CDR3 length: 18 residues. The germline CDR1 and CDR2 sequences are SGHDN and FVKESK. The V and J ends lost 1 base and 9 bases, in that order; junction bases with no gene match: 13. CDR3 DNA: TGTGCCAGCAGCCAAGGACTTTACGGGACAGGGCGTAGTTCACCCCTCCACTTT. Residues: CASSQGLYGTGRSSPLHF.

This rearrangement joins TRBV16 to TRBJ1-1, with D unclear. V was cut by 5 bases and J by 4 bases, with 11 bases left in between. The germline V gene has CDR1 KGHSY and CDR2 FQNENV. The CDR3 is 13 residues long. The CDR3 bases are TGTGCCAGCAGCGAGGCCCGGGTCACTGAAGCTTTCTTT. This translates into CASSEARVTEAFF.

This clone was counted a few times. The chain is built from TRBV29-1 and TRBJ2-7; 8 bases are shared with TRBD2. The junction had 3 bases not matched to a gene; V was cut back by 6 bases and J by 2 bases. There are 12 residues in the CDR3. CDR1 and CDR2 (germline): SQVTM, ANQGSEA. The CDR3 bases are TGCAGCGTCGGGGGGGCGGCCTACGAGCAGTACTTC. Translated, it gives CSVGGAAYEQYF.

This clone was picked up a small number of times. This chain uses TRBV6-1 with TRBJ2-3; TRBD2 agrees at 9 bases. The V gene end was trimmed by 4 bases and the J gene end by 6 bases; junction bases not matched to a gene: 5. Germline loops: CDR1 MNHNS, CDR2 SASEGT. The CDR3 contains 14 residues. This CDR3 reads CASSGRGGIDTQYF. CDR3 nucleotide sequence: TGTGCCAGCAGTGGGCGGGGGGGTATTGATACGCAGTATTTT.

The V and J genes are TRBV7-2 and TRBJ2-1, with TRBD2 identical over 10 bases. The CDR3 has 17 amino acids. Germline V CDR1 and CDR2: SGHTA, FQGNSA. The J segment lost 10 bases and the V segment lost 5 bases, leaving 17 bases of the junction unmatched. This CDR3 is CASSPGTLAGATDEQFF. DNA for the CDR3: TGTGCCAGCAGCCCCGGAACCCTAGCGGGGGCCACCGACGAGCAGTTCTTC.

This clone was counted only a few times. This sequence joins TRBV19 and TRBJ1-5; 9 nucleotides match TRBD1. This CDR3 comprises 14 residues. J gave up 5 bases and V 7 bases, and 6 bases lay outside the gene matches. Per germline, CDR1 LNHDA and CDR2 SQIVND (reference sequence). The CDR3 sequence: CASIPGQGYQPQHF. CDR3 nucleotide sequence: TGTGCCAGTATACCGGGACAGGGCTATCAGCCCCAGCATTTT.

The CDR3 is CASSRRAQHPNQPQHF. The CDR3 DNA sequence: TGTGCCAGCAGTCGTCGGGCACAGCACCCCAATCAGCCCCAGCATTTT. This rearrangement joins TRBV28 to TRBJ1-5; no definite D call. CDR1 is MDHEN, CDR2 SYDVKM, per germline. The V gene lost 5 bases and the J gene lost 3 bases, with 17 bases spanning the gap. The CDR3 covers 16 residues.

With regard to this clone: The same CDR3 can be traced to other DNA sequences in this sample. This CDR3 is CASSSRDGTGELFF. As DNA, the CDR3 is TGTGCCAGCAGCTCACGCGACGGGACCGGGGAGCTGTTTTTT. V gene TRBV11-2 combines with J gene TRBJ2-2, with unresolved D. The germline V gene encodes CDR1 SGHAT and CDR2 FQNNGV. This CDR3 region has 14 residues. Between the trimmed V and J ends, which lost 4 bases and 5 bases, there was a span of 11 bases. The whole variable domain, filled in from reference TRBV11-2 and TRBJ2-2, reads EAGVAQSPRYKIIEKRQSVAFWCNPISGHATLYWYQQILGQGPKLLIQFQNNGVVDDSQLPKDRFSAERLKGVDSTLKIQPAKLEDSAVYLCASSSRDGTGELFFGEGSRLTVL.

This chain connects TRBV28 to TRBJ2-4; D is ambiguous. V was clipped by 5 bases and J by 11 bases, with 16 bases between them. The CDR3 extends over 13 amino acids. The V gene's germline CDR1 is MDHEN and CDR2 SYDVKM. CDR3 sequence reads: CASSRPDGSFQYF. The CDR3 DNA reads TGTGCCAGCAGTCGACCGGACGGCTCTTTTCAGTACTTC.

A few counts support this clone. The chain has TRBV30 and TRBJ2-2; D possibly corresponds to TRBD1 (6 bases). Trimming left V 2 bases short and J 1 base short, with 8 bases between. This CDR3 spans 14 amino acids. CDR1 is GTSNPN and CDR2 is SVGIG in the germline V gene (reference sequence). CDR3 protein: CAWSTGQNTGELFF. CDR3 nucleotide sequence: TGTGCCTGGAGTACGGGACAGAACACCGGGGAGCTGTTTTTT. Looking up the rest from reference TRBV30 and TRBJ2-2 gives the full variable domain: SQTIHQWPATLVQPVGSPLSLECTVEGTSNPNLYWYRQAAGRGLQLLFYSVGIGQISSEVPQNLSASRPQDRQFILSSKKLLLSDSGFYLCAWSTGQNTGELFFGEGSRLTVL.

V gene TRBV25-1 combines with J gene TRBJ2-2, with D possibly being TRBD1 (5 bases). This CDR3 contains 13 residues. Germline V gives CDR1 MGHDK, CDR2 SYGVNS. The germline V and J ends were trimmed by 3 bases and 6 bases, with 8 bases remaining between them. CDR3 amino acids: CASSDLGAGELFF. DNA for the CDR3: TGTGCCAGCAGTGATCTAGGGGCCGGGGAGCTGTTTTTT.

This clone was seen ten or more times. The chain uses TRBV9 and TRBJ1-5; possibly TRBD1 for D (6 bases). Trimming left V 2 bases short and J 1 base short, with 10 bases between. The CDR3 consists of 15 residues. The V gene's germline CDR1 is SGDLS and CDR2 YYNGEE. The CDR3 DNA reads TGTGCCAGCAGCGTTACAGGGCAGAGCAATCAGCCCCAGCATTTT. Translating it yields CASSVTGQSNQPQHF.

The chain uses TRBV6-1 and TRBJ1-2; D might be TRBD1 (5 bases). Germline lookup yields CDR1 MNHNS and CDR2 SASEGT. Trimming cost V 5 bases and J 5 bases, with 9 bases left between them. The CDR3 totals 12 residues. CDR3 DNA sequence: TGTGCCAGCAGTCCCCAGGGATATGGCTACACCTTC. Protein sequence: CASSPQGYGYTF.

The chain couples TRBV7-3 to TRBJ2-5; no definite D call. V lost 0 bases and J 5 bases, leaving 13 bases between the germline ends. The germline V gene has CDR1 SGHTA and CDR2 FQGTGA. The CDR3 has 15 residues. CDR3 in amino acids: CASSLTGIAGETQYF. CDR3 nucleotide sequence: TGTGCCAGCAGCTTAACGGGAATAGCTGGGGAGACCCAGTACTTC.

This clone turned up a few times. The CDR3 spells CASSLVTDTQYF. CDR3 nucleotide sequence: TGTGCCAGCTCACTGGTCACAGATACGCAGTATTTT. The rearrangement links TRBV18 to TRBJ2-3; no clear D gene. The V end lost 4 bases, the J end lost 2 bases, and 4 bases lay between the germline ends. Germline lookup yields CDR1 KGHSH and CDR2 LQKENI. The CDR3 loop spans 12 amino acids.

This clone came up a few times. CDR3 sequence (DNA): TGTGCCAGCAGCTTGGACGACAGGGGGCGTAAACAGCCCCAGCATTTT. This translates into CASSLDDRGRKQPQHF. The gene calls are TRBV7-2 and TRBJ1-5, with 10 bases fitting TRBD1. Germline V lookup: CDR1 SGHTA, CDR2 FQGNSA. Trimming took 3 bases from V and 7 from J; bases not matched to a gene: 9. This CDR3 region has 16 residues.

The CDR3 region is CSVGTSGDTGELFF. Here the CDR3 DNA reads TGCAGCGTGGGGACTAGCGGGGACACCGGGGAGCTGTTTTTT. The genes are TRBV29-1 and TRBJ2-2, with 13 bases fitting TRBD2. This CDR3 spans 14 amino acids. From germline, CDR1 is SQVTM and CDR2 ANQGSEA. V was clipped by 6 bases and J by 3 bases; unmatched bases: 1.

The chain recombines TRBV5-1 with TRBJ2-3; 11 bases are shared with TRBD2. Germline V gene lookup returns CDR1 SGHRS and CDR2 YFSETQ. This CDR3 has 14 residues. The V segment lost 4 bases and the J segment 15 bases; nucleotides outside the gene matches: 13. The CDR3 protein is CASSVLAGVQDVYF. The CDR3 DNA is TGCGCCAGCAGCGTACTAGCGGGGGTACAAGACGTATATTTT.

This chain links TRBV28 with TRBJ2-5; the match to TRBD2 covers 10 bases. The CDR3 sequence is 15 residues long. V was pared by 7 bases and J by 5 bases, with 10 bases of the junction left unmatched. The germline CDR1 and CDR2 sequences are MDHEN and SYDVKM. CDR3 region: CASTLGAGGPETQYF. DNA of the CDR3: TGTGCCAGCACCTTAGGAGCGGGGGGGCCGGAGACCCAGTACTTC.

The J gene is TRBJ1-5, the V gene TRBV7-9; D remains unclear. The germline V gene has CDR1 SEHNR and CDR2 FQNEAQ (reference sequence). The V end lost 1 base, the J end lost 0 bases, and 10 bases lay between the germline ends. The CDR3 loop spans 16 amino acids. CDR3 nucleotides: TGTGCCAGCAGCTTAGGGGCAGGAGCTAGCAATCAGCCCCAGCATTTT. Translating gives CASSLGAGASNQPQHF.